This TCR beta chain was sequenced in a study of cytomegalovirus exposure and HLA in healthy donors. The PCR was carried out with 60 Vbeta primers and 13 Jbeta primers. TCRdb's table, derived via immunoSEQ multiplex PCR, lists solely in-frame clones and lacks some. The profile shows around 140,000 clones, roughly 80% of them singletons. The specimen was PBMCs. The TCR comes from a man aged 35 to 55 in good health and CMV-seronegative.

CDR3 sequence (DNA): TGTGCCAGCAGTAGCGGGAGGTTTTTGGGCCAAGAGACCCAGTACTTC. Protein product: CASSSGRFLGQETQYF. This sequence joins TRBV5-6 and TRBJ2-5, with 10 bases matching TRBD2. The length of the CDR3 is 16 residues. The germline gives CDR1 SGHDT, CDR2 YYEEEE. J lost 1 base, V lost 5 bases, and 8 bases had no gene match. Full variable domain (remainder filled in from reference TRBV5-6 and TRBJ2-5): DAGVTQSPTHLIKTRGQQVTLRCSPKSGHDTVSWYQQALGQGPQFIFQYYEEEERQRGNFPDRFSGHQFPNYSSELNVNALLLGDSALYLCASSSGRFLGQETQYFGPGTRLLVL.